A single sample gave rise to the 22 T cell receptor beta chains below, sequenced in a study of shared clonotypes between healthy human individuals (dated by TCRdb to about 2020). For the CD8 naive samples, CD45RO-negative cells were positively selected for CCR7, yielding a CD45RA+CCR7+ population from which TemRA cells were excluded. Libraries came from the immunoSEQ multiplex PCR assay. TCRdb holds this immuneACCESS table with in-frame rearrangements only. Some clones are missing; in checked studies, unresolved V genes explain under half, and the rest has no known cause. For this sample the table gives about 590,000 clones, of which around 95% were detected only once. The ten largest make up 0.11% of the sample. Sequences were obtained from naive CD8+ T cells sorted from blood. The cell subset or site label corresponds to: CD45RA+CCR7+. The receptors here all came from a woman aged 25 to 39 in good health.

V gene TRBV28 combines with J gene TRBJ1-1; no clear D gene. This CDR3 contains 11 residues. Germline lookup yields CDR1 MDHEN and CDR2 SYDVKM. V dropped 3 bases and J dropped 11 bases, with 10 bases sitting between them. The CDR3 loop is CASSFPPRAFF. The DNA for the CDR3 is TGTGCCAGCAGTTTTCCACCGCGGGCTTTCTTT. The full variable domain, with the rest looked up from reference TRBV28 and TRBJ1-1, is DVKVTQSSRYLVKRTGEKVFLECVQDMDHENMFWYRQDPGLGLRLIYFSYDVKMKEKGDIPEGYSVSREKKERFSLILESASTNQTSMYLCASSFPPRAFFGQGTRLTVV.

V is TRBV10-2 and J is TRBJ2-5, with 15 bases aligning to TRBD2. Germline-derived CDR1 and CDR2 are WSHSY and SAAADI. The CDR3 is 14 amino acids. The ends lost 10 bases at V and 5 bases at J; junction bases unmatched: 5. The CDR3 DNA reads TGCGCCACTACCGGGACTAGCGGGAGGGAGACCCAGTACTTC. As protein: CATTGTSGRETQYF.

The chain links TRBV19 to TRBJ2-7, with TRBD1 as a possible D gene (5 bases). The CDR3 totals 15 residues. Germline CDR1 is LNHDA and CDR2 is SQIVND (reference sequence). V lost 0 bases, J lost 2 bases, and 11 bases lay in between. The CDR3 bases are TGTGCCAGTAGTATAGATCTAAGGGGAACCTACGAGCAGTACTTC. Its protein product is CASSIDLRGTYEQYF.

The genes are TRBV2 and TRBJ2-7; 7 bases map to TRBD2. There are 16 residues in the CDR3. Germline V CDR1 and CDR2: SNHLY, FYNNEI. With V trimmed by 2 bases and J by 5 bases, 12 bases remained unmatched. The CDR3 here is CASSELGGSVLHEQYF. In DNA, the CDR3 is TGTGCCAGCAGTGAATTGGGGGGGAGCGTTCTTCACGAGCAGTACTTC. The whole variable domain, remainder taken from reference TRBV2 and TRBJ2-7, is EPEVTQTPSHQVTQMGQEVILRCVPISNHLYFYWYRQILGQKVEFLVSFYNNEISEKSEIFDDQFSVERPDGSNFTLKIRSTKLEDSAMYFCASSELGGSVLHEQYFGPGTRLTVT.

This clone has only one observation. This chain joins TRBV19 and TRBJ2-2; TRBD2 aligns across 8 bases. CDR1 is LNHDA and CDR2 is SQIVND in the germline V gene (reference sequence). CDR3 length equals 18 residues. Unmatched junction bases numbered 17, after V lost 4 bases and J lost 7 bases. The CDR3 bases are TGTGCCAGTAGTACCCTTTCCTTTGCGGGAGGATTCATCGGGGAGCTGTTTTTT. Translation: CASSTLSFAGGFIGELFF.

The chain combines TRBV29-1 with TRBJ2-7; TRBD2 agrees at 12 bases. The CDR3 runs to 14 residues. CDR1 is SQVTM and CDR2 is ANQGSEA in the germline V gene. Trimming took 2 bases from V and 3 from J; bases not matched to a gene: 2. The CDR3 loop is CSVETGLAGYEQYF. The CDR3 nucleotides read TGCAGCGTTGAAACGGGACTAGCGGGCTACGAGCAGTACTTC.

The V call is TRBV27, the J call TRBJ2-7; maybe TRBD1 (5 bases). The CDR3 spans 13 residues. The V gene lost 10 bases and the J gene lost 0 bases, with 13 bases spanning the gap. In germline, CDR1 is MNHEY, CDR2 SMNVEV (reference sequence). The CDR3 bases are TGTGCCATCGGACAAGGCCCCTCCTACGAGCAGTACTTC. Its translation is CAIGQGPSYEQYF.

The V and J genes are TRBV29-1 and TRBJ1-2; the D is unclear. CDR1 and CDR2 from the germline V gene are SQVTM and ANQGSEA. V lost 3 bases, J lost 4 bases, and 6 bases lay in between. There are 11 residues in the CDR3. The CDR3 DNA sequence: TGCAGCGTTGAGTTGTCCTATGGCTACACCTTC. Its protein is CSVELSYGYTF.

The chain links TRBV27 to TRBJ2-7; 7 bases are shared with TRBD1. Germline V gives CDR1 MNHEY, CDR2 SMNVEV (reference sequence). The junction had 4 bases not matched to a gene; V was cut back by 3 bases and J by 2 bases. The CDR3 has 14 amino acids. CDR3 region: CASSFSQGAYEQYF. CDR3 sequence (DNA): TGTGCCAGCAGTTTTTCGCAGGGGGCCTACGAGCAGTACTTC.

Of note for this clone: In the same sample, other DNA sequences code for this CDR3. This chain links TRBV7-9 with TRBJ2-1; 8 positions agree with TRBD2. V was pared by 5 bases and J by 4 bases, with 1 base of the junction left unmatched. Germline assignment: CDR1 SEHNR and CDR2 FQNEAQ (reference sequence). The CDR3 length is 13 residues. CDR3 in amino acids: CASSRGGYNEQFF. CDR3 sequence (DNA): TGTGCCAGCAGCCGGGGGGGATACAATGAGCAGTTCTTC.

The V and J genes are TRBV19 and TRBJ2-1; 14 positions match TRBD2. The CDR3 has 19 amino acids. Germline CDR1 reads LNHDA; CDR2 reads SQIVND (reference sequence). Trimming took 3 bases from V and 2 from J; bases not matched to a gene: 9. This chain's CDR3 is CASSIRGTSGRKTYNEQFF. The CDR3 DNA reads TGTGCCAGTAGTATTCGGGGGACTAGCGGGAGAAAGACCTACAATGAGCAGTTCTTC.

The chain employs TRBV6-4 and TRBJ2-4; D unresolved. Trimming took 0 bases from V and 12 from J, leaving 12 bases between them. Germline CDR1 MRHNA, CDR2 SNTAGT. The CDR3 covers 13 residues. For the CDR3, the DNA is TGTGCCAGCAGTGACTCGATGGCGATCGATCAGTACTTC. Its translation: CASSDSMAIDQYF.

The J gene is TRBJ2-1, the V gene TRBV15, with a weak D call TRBD2 (5 bases). The CDR3 covers 14 residues. The germline V gene encodes CDR1 LNHNV and CDR2 YYDKDF (reference sequence). V lost 2 bases to trimming and J lost 3 bases, with 8 bases between them. CDR3 DNA sequence: TGTGCCACCAGCAGAAGACGGGACTACAATGAGCAGTTCTTC. Encoded protein: CATSRRRDYNEQFF.

The chain employs TRBV11-2 and TRBJ1-2; 9 nucleotides agree with TRBD1. V lost 4 bases and J lost 4; bases outside the gene matches: 4. This CDR3 comprises 14 residues. Germline values: CDR1 SGHAT, CDR2 FQNNGV. For the CDR3, the DNA is TGTGCCAGCAGCTCCCCGGACAGGGGCTATGGCTACACCTTC. Translated: CASSSPDRGYGYTF.

V usage is TRBV5-1 and J usage is TRBJ1-1, with D unclear. The V end lost 0 bases, the J end lost 1 base, and 10 bases lay between the germline ends. The CDR3 loop spans 15 amino acids. Looked up from germline, CDR1 is SGHRS and CDR2 is YFSETQ. CDR3 coding DNA: TGCGCCAGCAGCTTGGGTTCGGTACGGAACACTGAAGCTTTCTTT. Translated, it gives CASSLGSVRNTEAFF. Based on the CDR3 plus reference TRBV5-1 and TRBJ1-1, the full variable domain is KAGVTQTPRYLIKTRGQQVTLSCSPISGHRSVSWYQQTPGQGLQFLFEYFSETQRNKGNFPGRFSGRQFSNSRSEMNVSTLELGDSALYLCASSLGSVRNTEAFFGQGTRLTVV.

The chain has TRBV14 and TRBJ2-3, with 11 bases that match TRBD2. Germline lookup yields CDR1 SGHDN and CDR2 FVKESK. Trimming cost V 2 bases and J 1 base; bases outside gene matches: 5. This CDR3 has 17 residues. The CDR3 region is CASSQFGGLAGTDTQYF. The CDR3 nucleotides are TGTGCCAGCAGCCAATTCGGGGGACTAGCGGGCACAGATACGCAGTATTTT.

This chain joins TRBV19 and TRBJ1-1; a weak D match, TRBD1 (5 bases). Deletions cut 10 bases from V and 1 base from J, with 22 bases between. CDR1 LNHDA and CDR2 SQIVND come from the germline V gene (reference sequence). CDR3 length equals 16 residues. Here the CDR3 reads CATREADTDPNTEAFF. The DNA of the CDR3 is TGTGCCACCCGGGAGGCGGACACCGACCCGAACACTGAAGCTTTCTTT.

The rearrangement links TRBV30 to TRBJ2-1, with 8 positions matching TRBD2. The J segment lost 7 bases and the V segment lost 0 bases, leaving 8 bases of the junction unmatched. The CDR3 is 15 residues long. CDR1 is GTSNPN, CDR2 SVGIG, per germline (reference sequence). Here the CDR3 DNA reads TGTGCCTGGAGTGTGGCGGCGGGAGGAGGGAATGAGCAGTTCTTC. Translation gives CAWSVAAGGGNEQFF.

The chain's CDR3 is CASIRGAANTIYF. The CDR3 coding sequence is TGCGCCAGCATTCGAGGGGCCGCAAACACCATATATTTT. This chain uses TRBV5-1 with TRBJ1-3; TRBD1 might be the D (5 bases). This CDR3 has 13 residues. V was trimmed by 6 bases and J by 6 bases, leaving 13 bases between them. Germline V gives CDR1 SGHRS, CDR2 YFSETQ.

The chain employs TRBV5-5 and TRBJ2-7; 7 nucleotides line up with TRBD1. Germline V gives CDR1 SGHKS, CDR2 YYEKEE (reference sequence). CDR3 length: 15 residues. Trimming at V came to 4 bases and at J to 2 bases, leaving 9 bases not matched to a gene. CDR3: CASSRGQVSAYEQYF. CDR3 nucleotides: TGTGCCAGCAGCCGTGGACAGGTATCCGCCTACGAGCAGTACTTC.

This chain uses TRBV28 with TRBJ2-6; D call uncertain. The CDR3 consists of 17 residues. V was shortened by 3 bases and J by 4 bases, with 16 bases between the two germline ends. Germline assignment: CDR1 MDHEN and CDR2 SYDVKM. The CDR3 nucleotides are TGTGCCAGCAGTTTTGAAGTGGGGTCTGCGGGGGCCAACGTCCTGACTTTC. Its translation is CASSFEVGSAGANVLTF.

V and J are TRBV7-9 and TRBJ2-3; tentatively, D is TRBD2 (6 bases). Germline loops: CDR1 SEHNR, CDR2 FQNEAQ (reference sequence). V lost 6 bases and J 3 bases, leaving 13 bases between the germline ends. The CDR3 runs 14 residues. The DNA of the CDR3 is TGTGCCAGCAGGATCGGGGGAGTAACAGATACGCAGTATTTT. It is translated as CASRIGGVTDTQYF.